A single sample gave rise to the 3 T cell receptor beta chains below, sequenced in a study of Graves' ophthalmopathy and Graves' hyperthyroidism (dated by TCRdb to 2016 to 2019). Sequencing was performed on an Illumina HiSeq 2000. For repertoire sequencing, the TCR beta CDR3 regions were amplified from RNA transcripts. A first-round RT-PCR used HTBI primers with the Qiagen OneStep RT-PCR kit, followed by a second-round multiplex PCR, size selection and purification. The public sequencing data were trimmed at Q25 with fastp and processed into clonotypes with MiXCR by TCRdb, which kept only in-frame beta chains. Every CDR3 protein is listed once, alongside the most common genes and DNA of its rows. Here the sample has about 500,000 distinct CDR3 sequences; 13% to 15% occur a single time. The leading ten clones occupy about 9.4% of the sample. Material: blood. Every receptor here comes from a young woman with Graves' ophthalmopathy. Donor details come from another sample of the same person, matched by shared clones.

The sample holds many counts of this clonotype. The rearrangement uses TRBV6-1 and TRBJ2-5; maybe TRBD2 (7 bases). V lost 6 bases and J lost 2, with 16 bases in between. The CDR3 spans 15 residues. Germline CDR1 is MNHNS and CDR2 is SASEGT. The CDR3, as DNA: TGTGCCAGCAGGCGGGGGCAGGGGTGGCAAGAGACCCAGTACTTC. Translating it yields CASRRGQGWQETQYF.

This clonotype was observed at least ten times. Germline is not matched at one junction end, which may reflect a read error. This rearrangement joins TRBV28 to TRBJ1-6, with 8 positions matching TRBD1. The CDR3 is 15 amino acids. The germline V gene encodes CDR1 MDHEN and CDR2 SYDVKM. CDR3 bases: TGTGCCAGCAGTTTACCGACAGGGGTTGGTTCACCCCCCCACTTT. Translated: CASSLPTGVGSPPHF.

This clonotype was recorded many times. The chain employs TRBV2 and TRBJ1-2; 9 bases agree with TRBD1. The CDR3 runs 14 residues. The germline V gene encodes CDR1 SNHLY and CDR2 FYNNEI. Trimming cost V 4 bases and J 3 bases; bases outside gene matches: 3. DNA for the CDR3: TGTGCCAGCAGTGGGACAGGGGTTGACTATGGCTACACCTTC. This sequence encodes CASSGTGVDYGYTF.